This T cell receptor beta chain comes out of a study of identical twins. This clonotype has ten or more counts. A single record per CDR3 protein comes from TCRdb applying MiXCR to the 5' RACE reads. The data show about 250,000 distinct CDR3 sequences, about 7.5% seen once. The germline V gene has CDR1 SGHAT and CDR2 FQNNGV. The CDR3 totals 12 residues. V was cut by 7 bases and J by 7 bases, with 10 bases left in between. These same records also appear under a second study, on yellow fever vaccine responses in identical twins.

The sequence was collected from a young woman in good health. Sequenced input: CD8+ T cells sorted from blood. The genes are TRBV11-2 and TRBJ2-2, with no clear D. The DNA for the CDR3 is TGTGCCAGCACCCTCTGGGGCGGGGAGCTGTTTTTT. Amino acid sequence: CASTLWGGELFF. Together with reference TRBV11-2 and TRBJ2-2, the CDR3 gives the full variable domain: EAGVAQSPRYKIIEKRQSVAFWCNPISGHATLYWYQQILGQGPKLLIQFQNNGVVDDSQLPKDRFSAERLKGVDSTLKIQPAKLEDSAVYLCASTLWGGELFFGEGSRLTVL.